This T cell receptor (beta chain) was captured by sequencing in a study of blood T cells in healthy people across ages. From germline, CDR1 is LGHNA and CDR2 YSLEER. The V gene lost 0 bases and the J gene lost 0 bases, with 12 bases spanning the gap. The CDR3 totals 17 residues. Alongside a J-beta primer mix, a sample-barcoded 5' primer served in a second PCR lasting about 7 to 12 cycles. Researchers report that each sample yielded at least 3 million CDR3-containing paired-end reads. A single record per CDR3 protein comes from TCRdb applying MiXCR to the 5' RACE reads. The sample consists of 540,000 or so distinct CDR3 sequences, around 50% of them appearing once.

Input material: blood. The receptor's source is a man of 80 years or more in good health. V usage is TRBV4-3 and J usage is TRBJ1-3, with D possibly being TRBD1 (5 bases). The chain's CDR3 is CASSQDPDSNSGNTIYF. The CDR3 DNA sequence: TGCGCCAGCAGCCAAGACCCCGACAGTAACTCTGGAAACACCATATATTTT.